Sequencing of this T cell receptor (beta chain) was carried out in a study of cytomegalovirus exposure and HLA in healthy donors. Findings and limits, study-wide: Only CMV serostatus was available as immune exposure information.

Trimming removed 1 base at V and 7 bases at J, with 7 bases between. This CDR3 has 13 amino acids. Germline V CDR1 and CDR2: SGHTA, FQGNSA. This clone was detected a few times. Its antigen is currently unknown. In the PCR, 60 Vbeta and 13 Jbeta primers were used. Measured with immunoSEQ multiplex PCR; TCRdb has only the in-frame clones, and not every one. This table holds about 110,000 clones, about 86% found once. This chain joins TRBV7-2 and TRBJ1-4; D remains unclear. The TCR originated in a man aged 35 to 55 in good health and CMV-seronegative. Sequenced material: PBMCs. This CDR3 reads CASSLERGEKLFF. CDR3 coding DNA: TGTGCCAGCAGCTTAGAACGGGGTGAAAAACTGTTTTTT. Supplemented by reference TRBV7-2 and TRBJ1-4, the full variable domain reads GAGVSQSPSNKVTEKGKDVELRCDPISGHTALYWYRQSLGQGLEFLIYFQGNSAPDKSGLPSDRFSAERTGGSVSTLTIQRTQQEDSAVYLCASSLERGEKLFFGSGTQLSVL.